This is a list of T cell receptor beta chains from one sample in a study of beta chain features in type 1 diabetes. Produced via immunoSEQ multiplex PCR; TCRdb's table is partial and in-frame only. Counted here are 200,000 to 250,000 clones, over 8.5% occurring once; the ten biggest clones make up just under 0.035%. The sequenced sample consisted of naive CD4+ T cells from blood. The source is a woman younger than 30 in good health. CDR3s include the opening cysteine and the closing phenylalanine or tryptophan. The D gene is left open where the match is weak. The size entry is marked missing in some rows and otherwise reads once, few, many or a size class.

clone_size j_call v_call d_call cdr3_nt cdr3_aa
NA TRBJ1-2 TRBV13 NA TGTGCCAGCAGCTGGGGCCCAGCCAGTTTTAACTATGGCTACACCTTC CASSWGPASFNYGYTF
NA TRBJ1-5 TRBV18 NA TGTGCCAGCTCGCAAAAAATGGAAGGCGGTCAGCCCCAGCATTTT CASSQKMEGGQPQHF
NA TRBJ2-5 TRBV2 NA TGTGCCAGCAGTGAGACAGAAGAGACCCAGTACTTC CASSETEETQYF
NA TRBJ2-7 TRBV10-1 NA TGCGCCAGCAGTGACCCAGCGCTCGAGCAGTACTTC CASSDPALEQYF
NA TRBJ1-1 TRBV7-9 TRBD1 TGTGCCAGCAGCTTAAGGACAGGGAAGCGGTACACTGAAGCTTTCTTT CASSLRTGKRYTEAFF
NA TRBJ2-1 TRBV6-5 TRBD2 TGTGCCAGCAGTTACCGATCTAGCGGTAGTCGGAATGAGCAGTTCTTC CASSYRSSGSRNEQFF
NA TRBJ1-2 TRBV19 NA TGTGCCAGTAGTATTCTCGTCGCAGGGAGGGCCTTCGGCTACACCTTC CASSILVAGRAFGYTF
few TRBJ2-7 TRBV7-9 TRBD1 TGTGCCAGCAGCCCTCTGGACAGGGCCTCCTACGAGCAGTACTTC CASSPLDRASYEQYF
few TRBJ2-7 TRBV2 NA TGTGCCAGCATGCCCACAGGGAACTACGAGCAGTACTTC CASMPTGNYEQYF
NA TRBJ2-5 TRBV5-1 TRBD2 TGCGCCAGCAGCTTGACTAGCGGGGTACAAGAGACCCAGTACTTC CASSLTSGVQETQYF
few TRBJ2-5 TRBV27 TRBD2 TGTGCCAGCAGTCCGCCCGGGGGGGGCGTGGAGACCCAGTACTTC CASSPPGGGVETQYF
NA TRBJ2-5 TRBV7-9 TRBD2 TGTGCCAGCACGCCCGGGGGGGAGACCCAGTACTTC CASTPGGETQYF
NA TRBJ2-2 TRBV5-4 TRBD1 TGTGCCAGCAGCTCATTGGGACAGGGACGGGAGCTGTTTTTT CASSSLGQGRELFF
few TRBJ1-6 TRBV12-5 TRBD1 TGTGCTAGTGGTTTGTCCGGGACAGTCGGTTCACCCCTCCACTTT CASGLSGTVGSPLHF
few TRBJ2-1 TRBV7-3 TRBD1 TGTGCCAGCAGCTTAATTCCGGGACAGGGGGCGCAAAATGAGCAGTTCTTC CASSLIPGQGAQNEQFF
NA TRBJ2-3 TRBV6-5 TRBD2 TGTGCCAGCAGTTACTCGGGATTAGCGGGGACAGATACGCAGTATTTT CASSYSGLAGTDTQYF
NA TRBJ2-2 TRBV5-4 TRBD1 TGTGCCAGCAGCCGAAGACCGGGACAGGGGGTAACCGGGGAGCTGTTTTTT CASSRRPGQGVTGELFF
NA TRBJ2-5 TRBV2 TRBD2 TGTGCCAGCAGTGAAAACGGGAGGGCCTGGGAGACCCAGTACTTC CASSENGRAWETQYF
many TRBJ2-1 TRBV30 NA TGTGCCTGGAGTGTTGCGGGGGAGCAGTTCTTC CAWSVAGEQFF
NA TRBJ1-4 TRBV30 NA TGTGCCTGGAGGGCACCAACCCTTCCAAATGAAAAACTGTTTTTT CAWRAPTLPNEKLFF
NA TRBJ1-1 TRBV5-6 NA TGTGCCAGCAGGAAGCGGGGGGAGAGGGCTGAAGCTTTCTTT CASRKRGERAEAFF
NA TRBJ2-4 TRBV18 NA TGTGCCAGCTCACTAGCGAGAGCGGCCTGGGCCAAAAACATTCAGTACTTC CASSLARAAWAKNIQYF
few TRBJ2-7 TRBV6-5 TRBD1 TGTGCCAGCAGACTAGGGGGACAGGGCTACGAGCAGTACTTC CASRLGGQGYEQYF
NA TRBJ2-7 TRBV19 NA TGTGCCAGTAGTATAAGGTTTCGGGGAGCCTACGAGCAGTACTTC CASSIRFRGAYEQYF
NA TRBJ2-2 TRBV7-8 TRBD2 TGTGCCAGCAGCCAACCAAAGGGAGTAGCGGGAACCGGGGAGCTGTTTTTT CASSQPKGVAGTGELFF
few TRBJ2-5 TRBV5-5 TRBD2 TGTGCCAGCAGCCCGGGACTAGCGGAAGAGACCCAGTACTTC CASSPGLAEETQYF
few TRBJ1-1 TRBV18 NA TGTGCCAGCTCACCACCTGGGGGCCTTCGGGCAGGGCGAGCTTTCTTT CASSPPGGLRAGRAFF
NA TRBJ2-3 TRBV15 TRBD1 TGTGCCACCAGCAGAGATCAACTAATCCGTGACGGGGACAGCGGTACGCAGTATTTT CATSRDQLIRDGDSGTQYF